This TCR beta chain stems from a study of T cells after yellow fever vaccination. Study information: The authors prepared low-cell-number fractions using SMART-Seq v4 Ultra Low Input.

The V segment lost 5 bases and the J segment 4 bases; nucleotides outside the gene matches: 7. The CDR3 totals 16 residues. In germline, CDR1 is SGHTA, CDR2 FQGTGA. TCR cDNA was made by 5'RACE template switching, adding a universal primer site and UMIs. TCRdb reanalysed the 5' RACE reads using MiXCR and keeps one entry per CDR3 protein. The sample contains 400,000 to 650,000 distinct CDR3 sequences, 20% to 25% of which appear only once. Study conclusions and caveats: Most clones from primary vaccination resurfaced after the booster (around 97% CD4, 75% to 90% CD8). FACS-sorted repertoires could contain abundant clonotypes contaminating from the bulk population.

A word on this clonotype: The antigen remains unidentified.

This clonotype was obtained from a man in his late teens or twenties who received the YFV17D yellow fever vaccine. This sample comprised PBMCs, obtained around 3 weeks after the first yellow fever vaccination. The V gene is TRBV7-3, the J gene TRBJ2-3; TRBD2 aligns across 12 bases. The CDR3 nucleotides are TGTGCCAGCAGCGACGGACTAGCGGGGAGGCCAGATACGCAGTATTTT. This translates into CASSDGLAGRPDTQYF.